Listed below are T cell receptor beta chains from one sample, sequenced in a study of blood T cell repertoires in COVID-19. Sequencing used immunoSEQ multiplex PCR; TCRdb keeps in-frame clones, though not all of them. The sample has approximately 170,000 clones; approximately 85% are singletons. The specimen sequenced was peripheral blood. The receptors shown here come from a woman aged 80 or over with COVID-19, enrolled during active disease. CDR3s include the opening cysteine and the closing phenylalanine or tryptophan. A D gene is named only where the DNA matches it firmly. Clone size is given for some rows only: seen once, a few or many times, or a class if the clone is expanded.

-	TRBV5-6	-	TRBJ1-5	TGTGCCAGCAGCTGGGGGGGATGGAGCAATCAGCCCCAGCATTTT	CASSWGGWSNQPQHF
TRBD1	TRBV18	-	TRBJ1-1	TGTGCCAGCTCACCACAGGAGACAGGGGACACTGAAGCTTTCTTT	CASSPQETGDTEAFF
-	TRBV7-3	once	TRBJ2-1	TGTGCCAGCAGCCGGGCAGGGGGGAGCAATGAGCAGTTCTTC	CASSRAGGSNEQFF
-	TRBV3-1/TRBV3-2	-	TRBJ2-3	TGTGCCAGCAGCCAGCTCAGGGTCAGCACAGATACGCAGTATTTT	CASSQLRVSTDTQYF
TRBD2	TRBV5-1	few	TRBJ2-1	TGCGCCAGCAAGTCGCTAGCGGAGAGAGGCCCTTTCGAGAGCTCCTACAATGAGCAGTTCTTC	CASKSLAERGPFESSYNEQFF
TRBD1	TRBV7-3	few	TRBJ1-2	TGTGCCAGCAGCTCGGACAGGGCGGGCTACACCTTC	CASSSDRAGYTF
TRBD1	TRBV18	-	TRBJ1-6	TGTGCCAGCTCACCAACCATGGGACAGGGCGCCCCCCACTTT	CASSPTMGQGAPHF
TRBD1	TRBV18	once	TRBJ1-6	TGTGCCAGCTCACCCATATCGGACAGGGGAAATTCACCCCTCCACTTT	CASSPISDRGNSPLHF
TRBD1	TRBV2	few	TRBJ2-7	TGTGCCAGCAGGAGGGACAGCGAGCAGTACTTC	CASRRDSEQYF
TRBD2	TRBV7-9	-	TRBJ2-7	TGTGCCAGCAGCCCCTCCCGGGGTAGCGGGGCTTCCTACGAGCAGTACTTC	CASSPSRGSGASYEQYF
TRBD1	TRBV4-3	-	TRBJ2-7	TGCGCCAGCAGCAATACACCAAGGACAGGGCTATACGAGCAGTACTTC	CASSNTPRTGLYEQYF
-	TRBV11-1	-	TRBJ2-7	TGTGCCAGCAGCCACAACCCCTACGAGCAGTACTTC	CASSHNPYEQYF
-	TRBV2	-	TRBJ2-3	TGTGCCAGCACCAGAGCGGCTAGCACAGATACGCAGTATTTT	CASTRAASTDTQYF
TRBD1	TRBV19	-	TRBJ1-5	TGTGCCAGTAGTACACGACAAGGGGGCTTTTATAGCAATCAGCCCCAGCATTTT	CASSTRQGGFYSNQPQHF
-	TRBV11-3	once	TRBJ1-6	TGTGCCAGCAGCTTAGACAGCTCCTATAATTCACCCCTCCACTTT	CASSLDSSYNSPLHF
TRBD1	TRBV19	-	TRBJ2-5	TGTGCCAGTAGTTCGGGACAGGGGACTCAAGAGACCCAGTACTTC	CASSSGQGTQETQYF
-	TRBV6-5	-	TRBJ2-7	TGTGCCAGCAGTTACTCCCAGGGGAGGGCCGAGCAGTACTTC	CASSYSQGRAEQYF
-	TRBV12-3/TRBV12-4	-	TRBJ2-3	TGTGCCAGCAGGGTGGTGGGGAGCGATCATCAGTATTTT	CASRVVGSDHQYF
TRBD2	TRBV2	-	TRBJ2-7	TGTGCCAGCAGTGAAGGAAGGGACTACTACGAGCAGTACTTC	CASSEGRDYYEQYF
TRBD1	TRBV7-3	-	TRBJ2-2	TGTGCCAGCAGCCGGACAGGGACCGGGGAGCTGTTTTTT	CASSRTGTGELFF
-	TRBV4-1	-	TRBJ2-2	TGCGCCAGCAGCCAAGATATTCCAGGGACAATCTTGCCGAACACCGGGGAGCTGTTTTTT	CASSQDIPGTILPNTGELFF
TRBD1	TRBV7-9	-	TRBJ1-2	TGTGCCAGCAGCCCCAGACAGGGGGGGCTCTATGGCTACACCTTC	CASSPRQGGLYGYTF
-	TRBV21-1	-	TRBJ1-5	TGTGCCAGCAGCAAACCAGGGAATCAGCCCCAGCATTTT	CASSKPGNQPQHF
-	TRBV5-1	-	TRBJ1-5	TGCGCCAGCAGCTTGGAGGCTGGCCCGTTCGCGGGGCAGCCCCAGCATTTT	CASSLEAGPFAGQPQHF
-	TRBV11-3	-	TRBJ2-2	TGTGCCAGCAGCCCGGGACTCCAGAAAGGCGGGGAGCTGTTTTTT	CASSPGLQKGGELFF
TRBD1	TRBV5-1	-	TRBJ2-3	TGCGCCAGCAGCTTCTTCTTCCCCGGGACAGGGAAGACAGATACGCAGTATTTT	CASSFFFPGTGKTDTQYF
TRBD1	TRBV7-2	-	TRBJ1-6	TGTGCCAGCAGCTTAGACAGGGGTCGTTATAATTCACCCCTCCACTTT	CASSLDRGRYNSPLHF
-	TRBV27	-	TRBJ1-1	TGTGCCAGCACCCCCCTGGGGGCATCGAACACTGAAGCTTTCTTT	CASTPLGASNTEAFF
TRBD1	TRBV2	once	TRBJ2-4	TGTGCCAGCAGTGCTTGGACAGGGACAAACATTCAGTACTTC	CASSAWTGTNIQYF
TRBD2	TRBV27	-	TRBJ2-5	TGTGCCAGCAGTTCTTTAAGCGGACTAGCAGAGACCCAGTACTTC	CASSSLSGLAETQYF
TRBD1	TRBV18	-	TRBJ2-7	TGTGCCAGCTCACGCACCGGGACAGACAACGAGCAGTACTTC	CASSRTGTDNEQYF
-	TRBV7-9	-	TRBJ1-4	TGTGCCAGCGTGCAGGGGCCTAATGAAAAACTGTTTTTT	CASVQGPNEKLFF
TRBD1	TRBV7-9	-	TRBJ1-1	TGTGCCAGCAGCAGAGAAGGGGGCGTGAGAGCTTTCTTT	CASSREGGVRAFF
TRBD1	TRBV23-1	-	TRBJ2-7	TGCGCCAGCAGGGATAGACAGGGTTCGGGCGAGCAGTACTTC	CASRDRQGSGEQYF
TRBD2	TRBV7-3	-	TRBJ2-3	TGTGCCAGCAGCTTTGCGGGGGGACCCACAGATACGCAGTATTTT	CASSFAGGPTDTQYF
TRBD2	TRBV7-8	-	TRBJ2-1	TGTGCCAGCAGATTAAGCGGGAGCTCCTACAATGAGCAGTTCTTC	CASRLSGSSYNEQFF
-	TRBV9	-	TRBJ1-2	TGTGCCAGCAGCGCCCTTGGGGGGAACTATGGCTACACCTTC	CASSALGGNYGYTF
-	TRBV29-1	-	TRBJ2-3	TGCAGCGTTGGCGACAGTCTCACAGATACGCAGTATTTT	CSVGDSLTDTQYF
-	TRBV19	-	TRBJ1-5	TGTGCCAGTAGTATTCGACAGTTTTCCAATCAGCCCCAGCATTTT	CASSIRQFSNQPQHF
-	TRBV14	once	TRBJ1-1	TGTGCCAGCAGCCAAGAACCGGGTTTTGGTGAAGCTTTCTTT	CASSQEPGFGEAFF
TRBD1	TRBV11-2	-	TRBJ1-2	TGTGCCAGCAGCTTTTGGACAGGGACTAACTATGGCTACACCTTC	CASSFWTGTNYGYTF
TRBD2	TRBV7-3	-	TRBJ2-1	TGTGCCAGCAGCTTACTAGGCCTAGCGGGGAACAATGAGCAGTTCTTC	CASSLLGLAGNNEQFF
TRBD1	TRBV6-5	-	TRBJ2-7	TGTGCCAGCAGTTTTGGGACAGAGACCTACGAGCAGTACTTC	CASSFGTETYEQYF
TRBD1	TRBV11-1	once	TRBJ2-7	TGTGCCAGCAGCGTAGGACAGGGGGCTTTTTACGAGCAGTACTTC	CASSVGQGAFYEQYF
TRBD2	TRBV9	-	TRBJ2-1	TGTGCCAGCAGCGTAGCGGGTCTAGCGGGGGGGCTCGACAATGAGCAGTTCTTC	CASSVAGLAGGLDNEQFF
-	TRBV5-6	-	TRBJ2-7	TGTGCCAGCAGCTTGGAACAGGGCTATGACGAGCAGTACTTC	CASSLEQGYDEQYF
TRBD1	TRBV5-6	-	TRBJ2-1	TGTGCCAGCAGCGGACCCGGGACAGGGGGCGGCAGCTCCTACAATGAGCAGTTCTTC	CASSGPGTGGGSSYNEQFF
TRBD1	TRBV6-5	-	TRBJ1-2	TGTGCCAGCAGTAAACAGGGGGATGGCTACACCTTC	CASSKQGDGYTF
TRBD2	TRBV7-2	once	TRBJ2-5	TGTGCCAGCAGCTTAGTGCTAGCGGGGGGTGAGACCCAGTACTTC	CASSLVLAGGETQYF
-	TRBV18	-	TRBJ1-3	TGTGCCAGCTCACCATATTTTAATAGACAGACTGGAAACACCATATATTTT	CASSPYFNRQTGNTIYF
-	TRBV2	once	TRBJ1-5	TGTGCCAGCAGTGGAGCTTCCGCGGCCCAGCATTTT	CASSGASAAQHF
-	TRBV30	-	TRBJ1-2	TGTGCCTGGAGTGTAGGGGTTAGCGGTCCGTATGGCTACACCTTC	CAWSVGVSGPYGYTF
-	TRBV25-1	-	TRBJ1-2	TGTGCCAGCAGTGACGACCCTGGGGGGGGCGACTATGGCTACACCTTC	CASSDDPGGGDYGYTF